This T cell receptor beta chain was documented in a study of shared clonotypes between healthy human individuals. Study-wide points: With a few donors compared, about 5.2% of naive CD4 clonotypes were shared. A reduction in generation probabilities was seen for non-shared clonotypes relative to those shared by all four donors.

All participating donors were Caucasian adults from Nashville, Tennessee. Sequenced by immunoSEQ multiplex PCR; TCRdb stores in-frame clones only, minus some. The data contain 2,500,000 or so clones, approximately 93% of them singletons. As to this clone: What it recognizes is unknown.

This CDR3 is 16 amino acids long. The clonotype originates from a man aged 18 to 30 in good health. Some clones in this sample may be carry-over from other donors' samples. V and J are TRBV1 and TRBJ2-2; no DNA check was done on the table's D call, TRBD2. TRBV1 has pseudogene status. What was sequenced was naive CD4+ T cells from PBMCs. Indicated subset: CD45RA+ positively selected. The CDR3 DNA is TGCACCAGCAGCCAAAGGACTAGCGGGGGGACCGGGGAGCTGTTTTTT. This translates into CTSSQRTSGGTGELFF.